These T cell receptor beta chains were read from a single sample in a study of blood T cell repertoires in COVID-19. This table comes from immunoSEQ multiplex PCR, and its TCRdb copy is limited to in-frame clones, with some not included. The data hold 150,000 to 200,000 clones, with 90% to 95% observed a single time. The sequenced sample was peripheral blood. These receptor sequences come from a man aged 30 to 39 with COVID-19, enrolled during active disease. The CDR3 runs from the conserved cysteine through the conserved F or W. D genes are given only for firm matches. A row's size may be missing; if present it is once, few, many or a size class.

D,size,V,J,CDR3,DNA
.,.,TRBV29-1,TRBJ1-2,CSVDNGRNYGYTF,TGCAGCGTTGATAATGGCAGAAACTATGGCTACACCTTC
.,.,TRBV19,TRBJ1-4,CAGRGTGAGGEKLFF,TGTGCCGGAAGGGGGACCGGGGCCGGCGGTGAAAAACTGTTTTTT
TRBD2,.,TRBV27,TRBJ2-7,CASMLAGGSSYEQYF,TGTGCCAGCATGCTAGCGGGGGGATCCTCCTACGAGCAGTACTTC
TRBD1,.,TRBV27,TRBJ1-5,CASSPRFLTGTVDQPQHF,TGTGCCAGCAGTCCTAGGTTCCTAACCGGGACAGTGGATCAGCCCCAGCATTTT
.,.,TRBV5-6,TRBJ2-2,CASSLESRYTGELFF,TGTGCCAGCAGCTTGGAGTCTAGGTACACCGGGGAGCTGTTTTTT
.,.,TRBV6-5,TRBJ2-5,CATRVSPGGETQYF,TGTGCCACCCGAGTTTCCCCCGGGGGAGAGACCCAGTACTTC
.,.,TRBV5-6,TRBJ2-3,CASSPSLGPYTQYF,TGTGCCAGCAGCCCGTCCTTGGGCCCATATACGCAGTATTTT
.,.,TRBV2,TRBJ1-5,CASSQGHFNQPQHF,TGTGCCAGCAGTCAGGGGCATTTCAATCAGCCCCAGCATTTT
TRBD2,.,TRBV5-1,TRBJ2-6,CASSLGGTGANVLTF,TGCGCCAGCAGCCTCGGGGGGACGGGGGCCAACGTCCTGACTTTC
.,.,TRBV6-5,TRBJ2-3,CAGARVPSTDTQYF,TGTGCCGGGGCCAGGGTTCCTAGCACAGATACGCAGTATTTT
.,.,TRBV10-2,TRBJ1-2,CASSESSGTGGHYGYTF,TGCGCCAGCAGTGAGTCCAGTGGCACCGGTGGGCACTATGGCTACACCTTC
TRBD1,.,TRBV28,TRBJ1-5,CASSLGTGVHQPQHF,TGTGCCAGCAGTTTGGGGACAGGGGTCCATCAGCCCCAGCATTTT
.,once,TRBV18,TRBJ1-5,CASSSHSNQPQHF,TGTGCCAGCTCATCCCACAGTAATCAGCCCCAGCATTTT
.,.,TRBV19,TRBJ2-7,CASSIATTGGSYEQYF,TGTGCCAGTAGTATAGCCACCACCGGGGGTTCCTACGAGCAGTACTTC
.,.,TRBV6-5,TRBJ2-3,CATRRHREGDTQYF,TGTGCCACCCGCCGGCACAGGGAGGGAGATACGCAGTATTTT
.,.,TRBV14,TRBJ2-3,CASSQAGSSTDTQYF,TGTGCCAGCAGCCAAGCGGGTTCGAGCACAGATACGCAGTATTTT
TRBD1,.,TRBV6-5,TRBJ1-2,CASRQTGVNYGYTF,TGTGCCAGCAGGCAGACAGGGGTTAACTATGGCTACACCTTC
TRBD1,.,TRBV2,TRBJ2-1,CASRGEDGTGKFF,TGTGCCAGCAGAGGAGAGGACGGGACAGGAAAGTTCTTC
TRBD1,.,TRBV25-1,TRBJ1-1,CASSLRTGEGRTEAFF,TGTGCCAGCAGTCTTCGGACAGGGGAGGGGAGAACTGAAGCTTTCTTT
.,.,TRBV6-5,TRBJ2-7,CASSSTGSSYEQYF,TGTGCCAGCAGCTCTACAGGGAGCTCCTACGAGCAGTACTTC
.,.,TRBV7-3,TRBJ2-1,CASSLEWSSYNEQFF,TGTGCCAGCAGCTTAGAGTGGAGCTCCTACAATGAGCAGTTCTTC
.,.,TRBV11-2,TRBJ1-3,CASSSRRRLRSGNTIYF,TGTGCCAGCAGCTCACGACGGCGACTCCGCTCTGGAAACACCATATATTTT
.,.,TRBV5-4,TRBJ1-2,CASSVESGFSGGYTF,TGTGCCAGCAGCGTAGAGTCAGGGTTTTCGGGTGGCTACACCTTC
TRBD1,once,TRBV3-1/TRBV3-2,TRBJ1-4,CASSQLGQGGGKLFF,TGTGCCAGCAGCCAACTAGGCCAGGGGGGAGGAAAACTGTTTTTT
.,.,TRBV6-1,TRBJ1-3,CASSEALGGTSGNTIYF,TGTGCCAGCAGTGAAGCGCTTGGGGGCACCTCTGGAAACACCATATATTTT
TRBD1,.,TRBV2,TRBJ1-3,CASTPDRVTGNTIYF,TGTGCCAGCACCCCGGACAGGGTCACTGGAAACACCATATATTTT
.,.,TRBV7-2,TRBJ2-5,CASSLGTGRPQETQYF,TGTGCCAGCAGCTTAGGGACTGGGCGGCCCCAAGAGACCCAGTACTTC
.,.,TRBV7-2,TRBJ1-5,CASSLVGTDNQPQHF,TGTGCCAGCAGCTTAGTAGGGACTGATAATCAGCCCCAGCATTTT
.,.,TRBV6-1,TRBJ2-1,CASSELRDSPEFF,TGTGCCAGCAGTGAATTGCGGGACAGTCCCGAGTTCTTC
.,.,TRBV11-1,TRBJ1-1,CASSPSGQNTEAFF,TGTGCCAGCAGCCCATCCGGACAGAACACTGAAGCTTTCTTT
TRBD1,.,TRBV11-2,TRBJ1-4,CASSLTQGVGDEKLFF,TGTGCCAGCAGCTTAACCCAGGGGGTAGGGGATGAAAAACTGTTTTTT
TRBD1,.,TRBV2,TRBJ1-1,CASSTGQGNTEAFF,TGTGCCAGCAGTACGGGACAGGGAAACACTGAAGCTTTCTTT
TRBD1,few,TRBV4-1,TRBJ1-2,CASSPQGAVNGYTF,TGCGCCAGCAGCCCTCAGGGGGCGGTCAATGGCTACACCTTC
.,.,TRBV2,TRBJ1-6,CASSGGDYSPLHF,TGTGCCAGCAGTGGTGGAGACTATTCACCCCTCCACTTT
.,.,TRBV7-9,TRBJ2-2,CASSPMGGGLAGELFF,TGTGCCAGCAGCCCTATGGGCGGGGGCTTGGCCGGGGAGCTGTTTTTT
TRBD1,.,TRBV5-5,TRBJ2-3,CASSSRTGDLDTQYF,TGTGCCAGCAGCTCGAGGACAGGGGATTTAGATACGCAGTATTTT
.,.,TRBV3-1/TRBV3-2,TRBJ1-5,CASSNSNQPQHF,TGTGCCAGCAGTAATAGCAATCAGCCCCAGCATTTT
TRBD1,.,TRBV5-4,TRBJ1-2,CASRGGQGNGYTF,TGTGCCAGCAGAGGGGGACAGGGGAATGGCTACACCTTC
.,once,TRBV12-5,TRBJ1-2,CASGAASRAGYGYTF,TGTGCTAGTGGTGCTGCCTCCAGGGCGGGGTATGGCTACACCTTC
.,once,TRBV5-4,TRBJ1-1,CASSSRGINTEAFF,TGTGCCAGCAGCTCTCGGGGGATAAACACTGAAGCTTTCTTT
TRBD1,.,TRBV27,TRBJ1-2,CASSLLPGGLYGYTF,TGTGCCAGCAGTTTATTACCAGGGGGACTCTATGGCTACACCTTC
TRBD1,.,TRBV19,TRBJ1-4,CASSIGTGKEKLFF,TGTGCCAGTAGTATTGGGACAGGGAAGGAAAAACTGTTTTTT
.,.,TRBV18,TRBJ2-3,CASSPDHRGTDTQYF,TGTGCCAGCTCCCCCGACCACAGGGGCACAGATACGCAGTATTTT
.,.,TRBV16,TRBJ1-1,CASSQADILNTEAFF,TGTGCCAGCAGCCAAGCGGACATTCTGAACACTGAAGCTTTCTTT
TRBD2,.,TRBV12-3/TRBV12-4,TRBJ2-7,CASGGGAYEQYF,TGTGCCAGCGGGGGGGGAGCCTACGAGCAGTACTTC
TRBD2,.,TRBV11-3,TRBJ2-1,CASSPGTSGGVLEQFF,TGTGCCAGCAGCCCCGGGACTAGCGGGGGGGTACTCGAGCAGTTCTTC
.,.,TRBV27,TRBJ2-1,CASSLGLAGGEQFF,TGTGCCAGCAGTTTAGGACTAGCAGGGGGTGAGCAGTTCTTC